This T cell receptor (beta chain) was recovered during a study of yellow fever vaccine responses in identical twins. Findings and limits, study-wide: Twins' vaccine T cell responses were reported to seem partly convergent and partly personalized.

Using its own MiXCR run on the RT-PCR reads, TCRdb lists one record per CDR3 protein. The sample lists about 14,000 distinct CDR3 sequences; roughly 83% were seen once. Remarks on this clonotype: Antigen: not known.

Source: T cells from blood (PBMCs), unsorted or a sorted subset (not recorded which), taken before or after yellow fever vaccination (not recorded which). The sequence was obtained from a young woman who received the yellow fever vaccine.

This CDR3 is CASSELSSYNEQFF. CDR3 nucleotide sequence: TGTGCCAGCAGTGAACTTAGCTCCTACAATGAGCAGTTCTTC. The rearrangement joins TRBV2 to TRBJ2-1, with D unclear. The V and J ends lost 2 bases and 0 bases respectively, with 5 bases between them. CDR1 and CDR2 from the germline V gene are SNHLY and FYNNEI. The CDR3 is 14 residues long.